A single T cell receptor beta chain is shown here with its context. What it binds is not known. TCRdb re-derived calls from the 5' RACE reads in MiXCR, one entry per CDR3 protein. The table shows a few hundred thousand distinct CDR3 sequences, with 3.5% to 5% occurring only once. The sample belongs to a study of T cells after yellow fever vaccination. Study-level results: One caveat is that FACS-sorted repertoires could contain abundant clonotypes contaminating from the bulk population.

The V end lost 1 base, the J end lost 7 bases, and 16 bases lay between the germline ends. The CDR3 totals 15 residues. From germline, CDR1 is MGHRA and CDR2 YSYEKL. The sequence was collected from a man between 18 and 35 years old who received the YFV17D yellow fever vaccine. Source: PBMCs, taken 15 days after the yellow fever booster vaccination. The chain uses TRBV4-1 and TRBJ1-2; weak D call: TRBD1 (6 bases). The CDR3 loop reads CASSQVGTQEGGYTF. In nucleotides, the CDR3 is TGCGCCAGCAGCCAAGTCGGGACACAAGAGGGTGGCTACACCTTC.